This is a list of T cell receptor beta chains from one sample in a study of cytomegalovirus exposure and HLA in healthy donors. Profiled with immunoSEQ multiplex PCR; TCRdb holds only in-frame clones, not every one. In the table there are roughly 180,000 clones, around 86% of which are singletons. The sample consisted of PBMCs. The receptors stem from a man aged 30-40 years in good health and CMV-seropositive. The CDR3 runs from the conserved cysteine through the conserved F or W. The D gene is left open where the match is weak. Some rows have no size entry. The others give once, few or many, or a class for an expanded clone.

D	J	V	size	DNA	CDR3
.	TRBJ2-5	TRBV7-9	.	TGTGCCAGCAGCACACAGAACCAAGAGACCCAGTACTTC	CASSTQNQETQYF
TRBD2	TRBJ2-7	TRBV5-1	.	TGCGCCAGCAGCTCCTCCGGGGGGACGCGGGAGCAGTACTTC	CASSSSGGTREQYF
.	TRBJ1-2	TRBV5-1	.	TGCGCCAGCAGCTTGAACGGAGCTTATGGCTACACCTTC	CASSLNGAYGYTF
TRBD2	TRBJ2-3	TRBV4-3	.	TGCGCCAGCAGCCCCTCTAGCGGGGGGGCAGATACGCAGTATTTT	CASSPSSGGADTQYF
TRBD1	TRBJ2-1	TRBV28	.	TGTGCCAGCAGGGTGGACAGGGCGAATGAGCAGTTCTTC	CASRVDRANEQFF
.	TRBJ2-1	TRBV27	.	TGTGCCAGCAGTCTACAACTCCGGGACCACAATGAGCAGTTCTTC	CASSLQLRDHNEQFF
.	TRBJ2-3	TRBV25-1	once	TGTGCCAGCAGTGAATTGGGGGTGTCTAGCACAGATACGCAGTATTTT	CASSELGVSSTDTQYF
.	TRBJ2-7	TRBV11-2	.	TGTGCCAGCAGCTTAGAATGGACAGCGTACGAGCAGTACTTC	CASSLEWTAYEQYF
.	TRBJ1-1	TRBV4-3	.	TGCGCCAGCAGCCAAGATCGCGGGTACTTCAACACTGAAGCTTTCTTT	CASSQDRGYFNTEAFF
.	TRBJ1-1	TRBV6-1	.	TGTGCCAGCAGTGAAGCGTGGGGGAACACTGAAGCTTTCTTT	CASSEAWGNTEAFF
.	TRBJ2-3	TRBV10-3	.	TGTGCCATCAGTGATCTGGCGGAGCGCTCGAGCACAGATACGCAGTATTTT	CAISDLAERSSTDTQYF
TRBD1	TRBJ1-1	TRBV2	.	TGTGCCAGCAGTGAAGCTTGGGACAGAGGGAACACTGAAGCTTTCTTT	CASSEAWDRGNTEAFF
.	TRBJ1-5	TRBV7-2	.	TGTGCCAGCAGGGGATTCGACAATCAGCCCCAGCATTTT	CASRGFDNQPQHF
.	TRBJ2-3	TRBV7-9	.	TGTGCCAGCAGCTTAATCCTCTCCCGGGGGAGGAGGGATACGCAGTATTTT	CASSLILSRGRRDTQYF
.	TRBJ2-7	TRBV6-6	.	TGTGCCAGCAGTTATCAGGTTGAGCAGTACTTC	CASSYQVEQYF